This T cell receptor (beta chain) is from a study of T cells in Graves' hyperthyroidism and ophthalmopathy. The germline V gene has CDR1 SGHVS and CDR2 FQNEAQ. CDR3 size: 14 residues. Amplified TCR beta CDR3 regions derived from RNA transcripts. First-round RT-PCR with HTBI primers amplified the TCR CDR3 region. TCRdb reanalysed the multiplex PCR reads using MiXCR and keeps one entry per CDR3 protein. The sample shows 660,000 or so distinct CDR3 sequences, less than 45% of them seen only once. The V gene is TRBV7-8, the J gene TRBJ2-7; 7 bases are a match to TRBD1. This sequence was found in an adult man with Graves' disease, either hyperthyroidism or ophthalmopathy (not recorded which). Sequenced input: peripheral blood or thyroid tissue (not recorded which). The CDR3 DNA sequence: TGTGCTAGGGACACCCTCCGGACAGGTCACGAGCAGTACTTC. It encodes CARDTLRTGHEQYF.